The entry that follows covers one T cell receptor beta chain sequence. Its antigen is as yet unknown. V dropped 8 bases and J dropped 10 bases, with 12 bases sitting between them. Germline CDR1 LNHNV, CDR2 YYDKDF (reference sequence). CDR3 length: 11 amino acids. The data originate from a study of identical twins. In TCRdb, the 5' RACE reads were re-called with MiXCR into one record per CDR3 protein. The data contain around 100,000 distinct CDR3 sequences, 4.5% to 6.5% of them seen just once; the ten biggest clones take up about an eighth. Everyone who donated was a healthy Caucasian. Overall study results and limits: Rather than following the same donors, the conclusions depended on cross-sectional statistical analysis.

The chain couples TRBV15 to TRBJ2-1; tentatively, D is TRBD2 (5 bases). The source of this sequence is a woman between 50 and 59 years old in good health. The sample taken for sequencing was memory T cells sorted from blood. CDR3 residues: CATQVRGEQFF. The CDR3 nucleotides read TGTGCCACCCAGGTGAGAGGGGAGCAGTTCTTC.